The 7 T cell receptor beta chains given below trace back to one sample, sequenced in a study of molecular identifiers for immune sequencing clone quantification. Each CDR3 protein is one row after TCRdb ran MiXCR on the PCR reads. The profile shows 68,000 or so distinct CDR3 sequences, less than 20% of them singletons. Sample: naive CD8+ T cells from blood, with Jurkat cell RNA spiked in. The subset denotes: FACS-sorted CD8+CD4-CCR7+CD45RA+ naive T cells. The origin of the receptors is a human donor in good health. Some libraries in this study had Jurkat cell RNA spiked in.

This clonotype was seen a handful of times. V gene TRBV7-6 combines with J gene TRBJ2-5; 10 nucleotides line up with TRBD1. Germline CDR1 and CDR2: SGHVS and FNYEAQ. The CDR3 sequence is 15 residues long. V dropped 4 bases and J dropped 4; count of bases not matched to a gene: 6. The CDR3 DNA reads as TGTGCCAGCAGCTGGGGACAGGGGATGGTAGAGACCCAGTACTTC. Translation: CASSWGQGMVETQYF.

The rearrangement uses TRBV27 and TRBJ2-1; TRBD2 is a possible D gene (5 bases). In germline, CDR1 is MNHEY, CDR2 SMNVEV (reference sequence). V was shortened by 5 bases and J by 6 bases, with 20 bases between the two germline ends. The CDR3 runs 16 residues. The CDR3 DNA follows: TGTGCCAGCAGTCCATGGGGAGAAAGAAGGAGCAATGAGCAGTTCTTC. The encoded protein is CASSPWGERRSNEQFF.

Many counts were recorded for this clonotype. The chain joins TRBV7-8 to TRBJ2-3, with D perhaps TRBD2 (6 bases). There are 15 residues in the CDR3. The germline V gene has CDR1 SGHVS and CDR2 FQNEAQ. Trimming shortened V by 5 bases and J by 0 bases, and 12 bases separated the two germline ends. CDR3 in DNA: TGTGCCAGCAGCGCCCTAGCGCGAAGCACAGATACGCAGTATTTT. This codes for CASSALARSTDTQYF.

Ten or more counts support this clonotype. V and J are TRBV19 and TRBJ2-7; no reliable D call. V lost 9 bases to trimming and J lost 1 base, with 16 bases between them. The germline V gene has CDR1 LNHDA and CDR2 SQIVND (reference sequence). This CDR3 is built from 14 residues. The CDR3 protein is CASQPGPGSYEQYF. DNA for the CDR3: TGTGCCAGCCAACCGGGTCCCGGGTCCTACGAGCAGTACTTC.

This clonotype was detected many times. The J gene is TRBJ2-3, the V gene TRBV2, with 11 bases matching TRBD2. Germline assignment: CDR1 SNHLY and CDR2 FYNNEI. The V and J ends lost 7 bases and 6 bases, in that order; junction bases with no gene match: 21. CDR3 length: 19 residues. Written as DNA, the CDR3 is TGTGCCAGCATTTTCCCCGGGACTAGCGGATGGGCCTACAGGGATACGCAGTATTTT. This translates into CASIFPGTSGWAYRDTQYF.

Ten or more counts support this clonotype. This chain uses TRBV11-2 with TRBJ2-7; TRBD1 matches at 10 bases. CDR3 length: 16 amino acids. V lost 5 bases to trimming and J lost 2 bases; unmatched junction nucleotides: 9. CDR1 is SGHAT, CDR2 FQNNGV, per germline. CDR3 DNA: TGTGCCAGCAGCGCCTCAACCGGGACAGGGGCCTACGAGCAGTACTTC. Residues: CASSASTGTGAYEQYF.

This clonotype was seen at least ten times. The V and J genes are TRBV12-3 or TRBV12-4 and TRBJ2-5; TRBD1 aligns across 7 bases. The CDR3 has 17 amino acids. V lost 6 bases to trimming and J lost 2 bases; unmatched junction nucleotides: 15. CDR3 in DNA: TGTGCCAGCAGGAGACGGACAGAGGGGGCTAAACAAGAGACCCAGTACTTC. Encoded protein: CASRRRTEGAKQETQYF.